The present TCR beta chain was sequenced within a study of radiotherapy plus CTLA-4 blockade in lung cancer. The overall study: Objective responses were recorded in roughly 17% of patients, with disease control recorded in about 29%. Study-level findings and limits: The authors reported that early blood T cell clone dynamics, with interferon-beta, best predicted response. In blood, tumor-derived TCR clones expanded after radiotherapy plus ipilimumab.

This clone has more than one count but fewer than ten. As yet, its antigen is unknown. CDR3 length equals 14 residues. In germline, CDR1 is SGHAT, CDR2 FQNNGV. The ends were cut back, 5 bases at V and 4 bases at J, with 14 bases in the middle. Alongside CTLA-4 blockade with ipilimumab, patients with chemo-refractory metastatic non-small-cell lung cancer received focal radiation. Sequencing was performed with immunoSEQ multiplex PCR; in TCRdb, only in-frame clones are kept and a portion is missing. Of 25,000 to 35,000 clones in the sample, 70% to 75% were seen once. This TCR came from a human donor with non-small cell lung cancer whose response to radiotherapy plus ipilimumab could not be evaluated. The chain uses TRBV11-2 and TRBJ1-1; TRBD1 might be the D (5 bases). The sequences come from peripheral blood, collected from a patient treated with radiotherapy plus ipilimumab. DNA for the CDR3: TGTGCCAGCAGCCCTACCGGGGGGGGCACTGAAGCTTTCTTT. Amino acid sequence: CASSPTGGGTEAFF.